The sequence of this T cell receptor (beta chain) was determined in a study of cytomegalovirus exposure and HLA in healthy donors. This clone appeared a few times. A multiplex PCR was run with 60 Vbeta primers and 13 Jbeta primers. Produced via immunoSEQ multiplex PCR; TCRdb's table is partial and in-frame only. The profile shows 100,000 to 150,000 clones, roughly 80% of them singletons. Source material: PBMCs. This sequence originates from a man in his late teens or twenties in good health and CMV-seronegative.

In DNA, the CDR3 is TGTGCCAGCAAGAGGTGGGTAGGTGAAAAACTGTTTTTT. It yields the protein CASKRWVGEKLFF. The rearrangement uses TRBV5-6 and TRBJ1-4; no reliable D call. CDR3 size: 13 residues. Germline V gene data show CDR1 as SGHDT and CDR2 as YYEEEE. The V end was cut by 6 bases, the J end by 7 bases, with 13 bases between.